These T cell receptor beta chains were read from a single sample in a study of blood T cells in healthy people across ages. TCRdb passed the 5' RACE reads through MiXCR, listing each CDR3 protein once. The sample lists roughly 1,800,000 distinct CDR3 sequences, just under 50% occurring once. The sequenced sample consisted of blood. These TCRs come from a woman aged 40-49 years in good health. Each CDR3 is given with its conserved first and last residue. Each record gives: clone size, V gene, D gene, J gene, CDR3 protein, CDR3 DNA. The D gene is left open where the match is weak. Clone size is shown for a subset of rows, as once, few, many or a class of expanded clone.

>-|TRBV28|TRBD2|TRBJ2-5
CASSLPGTSVETQYF
TGTGCCAGCAGTCTGCCCGGGACTAGCGTAGAGACCCAGTACTTC
>few|TRBV12-3/TRBV12-4|-|TRBJ1-2
CASRRRDTGDGYTF
TGTGCCAGCAGGCGACGGGACACCGGAGATGGCTACACCTTC
>few|TRBV9|TRBD1|TRBJ2-5
CASSLPGQQETQYF
TGTGCCAGCAGCCTACCGGGACAGCAAGAGACCCAGTACTTC
>few|TRBV28|-|TRBJ2-5
CASSLPAGTPETQYF
TGTGCCAGCAGTTTGCCAGCAGGCACCCCAGAGACCCAGTACTTC
>-|TRBV7-9|TRBD2|TRBJ2-1
CASSLSGGVTYNEQFF
TGTGCCAGCAGCCTCAGCGGGGGGGTCACCTACAATGAGCAGTTCTTC
>-|TRBV18|-|TRBJ1-2
CASSPSLGPYGYTF
TGTGCCAGCTCACCCAGTCTAGGGCCATATGGCTACACCTTC
>few|TRBV9|-|TRBJ1-2
CASSVDETFTRGYTF
TGTGCCAGCAGCGTAGATGAGACTTTTACGCGTGGCTACACCTTC
>-|TRBV7-3|-|TRBJ2-3
CASSLTDDTQYF
TGTGCCAGCAGCTTAACCGATGATACGCAGTATTTT
>-|TRBV15|-|TRBJ1-1
CATSRVRGIGAEAFF
TGTGCCACCAGCAGAGTGAGGGGAATTGGCGCTGAAGCTTTCTTT
>-|TRBV5-4|-|TRBJ1-4
CASSSQGRINEKLFF
TGTGCCAGCAGCAGCCAGGGACGGATTAATGAAAAACTGTTTTTT
>-|TRBV7-9|-|TRBJ2-5
CASSSHHQETQYF
TGTGCCAGCAGCTCACACCACCAAGAGACCCAGTACTTC
>-|TRBV12-3/TRBV12-4|TRBD1|TRBJ1-1
CASNMGQVTTEAFF
TGTGCCAGCAATATGGGACAGGTGACCACTGAAGCTTTCTTT
>-|TRBV5-1|-|TRBJ2-3
CASSPGLGAGAPTDTQYF
TGCGCCAGCAGCCCAGGATTGGGGGCGGGGGCCCCCACAGATACGCAGTATTTT
>-|TRBV20-1|-|TRBJ2-7
CSAPGDLGYNEQYF
TGCAGTGCTCCAGGGGACCTGGGCTACAATGAGCAGTACTTC
>few|TRBV7-2|TRBD1|TRBJ2-7
CASSFSGQTIYEQYF
TGTGCCAGCAGCTTTTCGGGACAGACTATATACGAGCAGTACTTC
>-|TRBV20-1|-|TRBJ2-7
CSANRGGTYEQYF
TGCAGTGCCAACAGAGGGGGGACCTACGAGCAGTACTTC
>few|TRBV29-1|-|TRBJ2-7
CSVARDDYEQYF
TGCAGCGTGGCCAGAGATGACTACGAGCAGTACTTC
>few|TRBV4-2|TRBD2|TRBJ2-3
CASSQALAGGITDTQYF
TGTGCCAGCAGCCAAGCTCTAGCCGGGGGGATAACAGATACGCAGTATTTT
>few|TRBV12-3/TRBV12-4|TRBD1|TRBJ2-1
CASSLGTGRNNEQFF
TGTGCCAGCAGTTTAGGGACAGGGAGAAACAATGAGCAGTTCTTC
>-|TRBV18|TRBD1|TRBJ1-2
CASSVSGGDYGYTF
TGTGCCAGCTCAGTCTCAGGGGGCGACTATGGCTACACCTTC
>-|TRBV7-2|TRBD1|TRBJ2-1
CASSLGVYGTGGLLNEQVF
TGTGCCAGCAGCTTAGGTGTTTATGGGACAGGGGGCCTTCTGAATGAGCAGGTCTTC
>-|TRBV20-1|TRBD1|TRBJ2-7
CSAMTGMGYEQYF
TGCAGTGCAATGACAGGGATGGGTTACGAGCAGTACTTC
>-|TRBV20-1|-|TRBJ1-1
CSAEPRQTRNTEAFF
TGCAGTGCTGAACCACGACAGACGAGGAACACTGAAGCTTTCTTT
>-|TRBV6-2/TRBV6-3|-|TRBJ2-5
CASSYPLVGEETQYF
TGTGCCAGCAGTTACCCTTTGGTAGGGGAAGAGACCCAGTACTTC
>-|TRBV6-6|-|TRBJ2-3
CASSSPQGAADTQYF
TGTGCCAGCAGTTCCCCACAGGGAGCGGCAGATACGCAGTATTTT
>-|TRBV12-3/TRBV12-4|TRBD1|TRBJ1-2
CASSSADRGVRGYTF
TGTGCCAGCAGTTCTGCGGACAGGGGGGTGCGGGGCTACACCTTC
>-|TRBV6-6|TRBD2|TRBJ2-5
CASSHGGKQETQYF
TGTGCCAGCAGTCACGGGGGGAAGCAAGAGACCCAGTACTTC
>-|TRBV4-3|-|TRBJ1-1
CASSRRKGTEAFF
TGCGCCAGCAGCCGCCGAAAAGGGACTGAAGCTTTCTTT
>-|TRBV2|-|TRBJ1-3
CATAYGGWDTIYF
TGTGCCACAGCATATGGAGGTTGGGACACCATATATTTT